Listed below are T cell receptor beta chains from one sample, sequenced in a study of blood T cell repertoires in COVID-19. The table came from immunoSEQ multiplex PCR; TCRdb's copy has only in-frame clones and leaves some out. The sample lists under 100,000 clones, approximately 86% occurring once. Sequencing was carried out using peripheral blood. These receptors were obtained from a man in his forties with acute or convalescent COVID-19. CDR3s include the opening cysteine and the closing phenylalanine or tryptophan. The D gene is left open where the match is weak. Clone size appears in some rows only: once, few, many, or a class for an expanded clone.

- TRBJ1-6 TRBV11-1 - CASSSNRASTPLHF TGTGCCAGCAGCTCCAACAGGGCCAGTACACCCCTCCACTTT
- TRBJ2-7 TRBV6-5 - CASSYEGDSGSYEQYF TGTGCCAGCAGTTACGAAGGGGACTCAGGGTCCTACGAGCAGTACTTC
- TRBJ1-4 TRBV18 - CASSPEGGTSQKLFF TGTGCCAGCTCACCAGAGGGAGGAACTTCGCAAAAACTGTTTTTT
once TRBJ2-7 TRBV5-1 - CASSPGPSTYEQYF TGCGCCAGCAGCCCAGGGCCATCCACCTACGAGCAGTACTTC
- TRBJ2-1 TRBV3-1/TRBV3-2 TRBD2 CASSRSWGGGNEQFF TGTGCCAGCAGCCGCTCCTGGGGCGGGGGTAATGAGCAGTTCTTC
- TRBJ2-1 TRBV2 - CASRYSRGTYNEQFF TGTGCCAGCAGGTATAGCAGGGGTACCTACAATGAGCAGTTCTTC
- TRBJ2-3 TRBV7-2 - CASSSQPRSTDTQYF TGTGCCAGCAGCTCTCAACCAAGGAGTACAGATACGCAGTATTTT
- TRBJ2-5 TRBV5-8 - CASRFKKQAQETQYF TGTGCCAGCAGATTCAAGAAACAGGCGCAAGAGACCCAGTACTTC
- TRBJ2-7 TRBV5-4 - CASSVDWMSSYEQYF TGTGCCAGCAGCGTAGACTGGATGAGCTCCTACGAGCAGTACTTC
few TRBJ2-3 TRBV5-1 - CASSPPGHGDTQYF TGCGCCAGCAGCCCCCCAGGCCATGGCGATACGCAGTATTTT
- TRBJ2-7 TRBV7-6 - CASSHRPPGGELDEQYF TGTGCCAGCAGCCACCGTCCCCCTGGCGGGGAGTTGGACGAGCAGTACTTC
- TRBJ2-5 TRBV6-5 TRBD2 CASMTSGSETQYF TGTGCCAGCATGACTAGCGGGAGTGAGACCCAGTACTTC
- TRBJ2-1 TRBV6-6 TRBD1 CASSYSGTVEANEQFF TGTGCCAGCAGTTACTCAGGGACAGTAGAAGCCAATGAGCAGTTCTTC
once TRBJ2-5 TRBV6-5 - CASRLTGQETQYF TGTGCCAGCAGATTGACAGGCCAAGAGACCCAGTACTTC
few TRBJ1-1 TRBV30 - CAWSVQVNTEAFF TGTGCCTGGAGTGTCCAGGTGAACACTGAAGCTTTCTTT
- TRBJ1-3 TRBV2 TRBD1 CASILDRGPGNTIYF TGTGCCAGCATACTTGACAGGGGACCTGGAAACACCATATATTTT
- TRBJ2-3 TRBV11-3 - CASSSSSADTQYF TGTGCCAGCAGCTCCTCTAGCGCAGATACGCAGTATTTT
once TRBJ1-2 TRBV30 - CAWSVGGHGYTF TGTGCCTGGAGTGTAGGGGGACATGGCTACACCTTC
few TRBJ1-4 TRBV6-2/TRBV6-3 - CASSYLQGSEKLFF TGTGCCAGCAGTTACTTACAGGGAAGCGAAAAACTGTTTTTT
- TRBJ2-1 TRBV25-1 TRBD1 CASVGDRAYNEQFF TGTGCCAGTGTGGGAGACAGGGCCTACAATGAGCAGTTCTTC
- TRBJ2-1 TRBV6-6 - CATLPRVRSYNEQFF TGTGCCACCCTACCCCGGGTTCGGTCCTACAATGAGCAGTTCTTC
- TRBJ2-1 TRBV28 TRBD2 CASTMTSGRTNEQFF TGTGCCAGCACCATGACTAGCGGGAGAACTAATGAGCAGTTCTTC
- TRBJ2-7 TRBV7-2 TRBD1 CASSPQTGITYEQYF TGTGCCAGCAGCCCACAGACAGGGATCACCTACGAGCAGTACTTC
- TRBJ2-7 TRBV18 - CASSPGSSRDTAYEQYF TGTGCCAGCTCTCCAGGTTCTTCCCGGGACACAGCCTACGAGCAGTACTTC
- TRBJ1-1 TRBV7-9 TRBD1 CASSLAGQIDTEAFF TGTGCCAGCAGCTTAGCGGGACAGATTGACACTGAAGCTTTCTTT
- TRBJ2-1 TRBV24-1 - CATSDFLRGNEQFF TGTGCCACCAGTGATTTTTTGCGGGGCAATGAGCAGTTCTTC
- TRBJ2-1 TRBV5-5 TRBD2 CASSLVPGGSGNEQFF TGTGCCAGCAGCTTGGTTCCGGGAGGAAGCGGCAATGAGCAGTTCTTC
once TRBJ2-3 TRBV9 TRBD2 CASSVVGSGIMDTQYF TGTGCCAGCAGCGTAGTGGGTAGCGGGATAATGGATACGCAGTATTTT
- TRBJ1-6 TRBV10-3 - CAIWTGTSNSPLHF TGTGCCATATGGACCGGGACATCGAATTCACCCCTCCACTTT
- TRBJ1-1 TRBV15 TRBD1 CATSREDPADRGLMNTEAFF TGTGCCACCAGCAGAGAAGATCCGGCCGACAGGGGGCTCATGAACACTGAAGCTTTCTTT
- TRBJ2-1 TRBV21-1 - CASSKKTGGSYNEQFF TGTGCCAGCAGCAAAAAAACAGGGGGCTCCTACAATGAGCAGTTCTTC
- TRBJ2-3 TRBV19 TRBD1 CASSADRGTDTQYF TGTGCCAGTAGTGCTGACAGGGGCACAGATACGCAGTATTTT
- TRBJ1-1 TRBV19 - CASSIASGSPEAFF TGTGCCAGTAGTATAGCTTCGGGGTCCCCTGAAGCTTTCTTT
- TRBJ2-5 TRBV20-1 TRBD2 CSASGGGLVETQYF TGCAGTGCTAGTGGGGGGGGACTAGTAGAGACCCAGTACTTC
few TRBJ2-7 TRBV3-1/TRBV3-2 TRBD1 CATSATGVYEQYF TGTGCCACCTCGGCGACAGGGGTGTACGAGCAGTACTTC
- TRBJ2-3 TRBV19 TRBD2 CASSNGGGTDTQYF TGTGCCAGTAGTAACGGGGGGGGCACAGATACGCAGTATTTT
once TRBJ2-3 TRBV4-1 TRBD2 CASSRTSGDTDTQYF TGCGCCAGCAGCCGAACTAGCGGGGACACAGATACGCAGTATTTT
- TRBJ1-4 TRBV27 - CASMRANEKLFF TGTGCCAGCATGCGGGCGAATGAAAAACTGTTTTTT
- TRBJ2-7 TRBV19 - CASSISGGGSETYEQYF TGTGCCAGTAGTATATCGGGGGGCGGGAGTGAAACCTACGAGCAGTACTTC
- TRBJ2-7 TRBV11-2 - CASSQSPDWVYEQYF TGTGCCAGCAGCCAATCCCCCGACTGGGTCTACGAGCAGTACTTC
- TRBJ2-3 TRBV5-1 TRBD2 CASSLGRGVDTQYF TGCGCCAGCAGCTTGGGACGGGGGGTGGATACGCAGTATTTT
- TRBJ1-2 TRBV3-1/TRBV3-2 - CASSTRQAFTYGYTF TGTGCCAGCAGCACCCGACAGGCCTTTACCTATGGCTACACCTTC
- TRBJ2-7 TRBV7-8 TRBD2 CASSLGGGSEQYF TGTGCCAGCAGCTTAGGCGGCGGGAGCGAGCAGTACTTC
- TRBJ2-3 TRBV13 - CASSQSPGLNGGTQYF TGTGCCAGCAGCCAAAGTCCGGGCCTTAACGGAGGTACGCAGTATTTT
- TRBJ1-2 TRBV27 - CASSFVGSYGYTF TGTGCCAGCAGTTTTGTCGGTAGCTATGGCTACACCTTC
once TRBJ1-1 TRBV5-1 - CASSLSPNTEAFF TGCGCCAGCAGCTTGTCTCCGAACACTGAAGCTTTCTTT
- TRBJ2-7 TRBV30 TRBD1 CAWSVGTDSYEQYF TGTGCCTGGAGTGTCGGGACAGACTCCTACGAGCAGTACTTC
once TRBJ1-1 TRBV5-4 - CASGSDGGYTEAFF TGTGCCAGCGGCTCGGATGGGGGGTACACTGAAGCTTTCTTT
- TRBJ1-2 TRBV30 - CAWSAHRDGGGYTF TGTGCCTGGAGTGCCCACAGGGACGGGGGGGGCTACACCTTC
once TRBJ1-6 TRBV6-6 - CASSYAGGNSPLHF TGTGCCAGCAGTTACGCGGGGGGGAATTCACCCCTCCACTTT
- TRBJ2-5 TRBV5-6 TRBD1 CASSGQAQETQYF TGTGCCAGCAGCGGACAGGCCCAAGAGACCCAGTACTTC
once TRBJ1-2 TRBV9 - CASSVDYRTTNYGYTF TGTGCCAGCAGCGTAGACTATAGGACAACTAACTATGGCTACACCTTC